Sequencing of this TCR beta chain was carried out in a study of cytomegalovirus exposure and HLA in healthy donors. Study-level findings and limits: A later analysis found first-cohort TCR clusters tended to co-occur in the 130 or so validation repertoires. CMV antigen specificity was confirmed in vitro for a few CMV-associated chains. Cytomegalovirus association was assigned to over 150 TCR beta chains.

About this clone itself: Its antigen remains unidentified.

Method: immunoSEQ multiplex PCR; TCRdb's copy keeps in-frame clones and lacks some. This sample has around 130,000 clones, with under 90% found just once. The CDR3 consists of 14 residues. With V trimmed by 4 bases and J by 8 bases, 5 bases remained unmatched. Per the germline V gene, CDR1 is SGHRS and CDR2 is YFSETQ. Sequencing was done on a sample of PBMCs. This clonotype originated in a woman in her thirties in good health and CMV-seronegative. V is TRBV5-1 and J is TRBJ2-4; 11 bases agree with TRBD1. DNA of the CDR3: TGCGCCAGCAGCCTAGGGACAGGGGGATACATTCAGTACTTC. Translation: CASSLGTGGYIQYF.